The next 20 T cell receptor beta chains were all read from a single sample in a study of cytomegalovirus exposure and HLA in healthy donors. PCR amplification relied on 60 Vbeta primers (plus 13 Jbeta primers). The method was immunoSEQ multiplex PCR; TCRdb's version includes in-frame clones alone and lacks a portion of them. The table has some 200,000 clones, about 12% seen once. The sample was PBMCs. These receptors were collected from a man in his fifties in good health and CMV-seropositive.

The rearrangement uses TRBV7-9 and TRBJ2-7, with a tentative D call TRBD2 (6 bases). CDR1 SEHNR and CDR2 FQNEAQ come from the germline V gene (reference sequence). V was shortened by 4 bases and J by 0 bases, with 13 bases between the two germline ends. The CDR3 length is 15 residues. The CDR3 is CASSSDRGSSYEQYF. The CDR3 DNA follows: TGTGCCAGCAGCTCGGACCGGGGGAGCTCCTACGAGCAGTACTTC.

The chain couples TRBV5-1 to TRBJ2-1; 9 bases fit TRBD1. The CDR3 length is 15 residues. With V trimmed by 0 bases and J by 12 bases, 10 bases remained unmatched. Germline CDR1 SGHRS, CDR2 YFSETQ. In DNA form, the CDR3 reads TGCGCCAGCAGCTTGGTACAGGGGGCTAGCGGTGCGCAGTTCTTC. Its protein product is CASSLVQGASGAQFF.

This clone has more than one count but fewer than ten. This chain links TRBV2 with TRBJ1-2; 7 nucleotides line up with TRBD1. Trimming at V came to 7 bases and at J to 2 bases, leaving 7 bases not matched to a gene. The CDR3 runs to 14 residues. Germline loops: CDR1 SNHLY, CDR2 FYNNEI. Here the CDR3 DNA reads TGTGCCAGCACGGAGGACAGGATCAACTATGGCTACACCTTC. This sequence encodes CASTEDRINYGYTF.

The CDR3 loop reads CASSLGGGNQPQHF. CDR3 in DNA: TGTGCCAGCAGCCTAGGGGGAGGCAATCAGCCCCAGCATTTT. This chain uses TRBV5-5 with TRBJ1-5; tentative D call: TRBD1 (6 bases). The CDR3 covers 14 residues. Germline V gene data show CDR1 as SGHKS and CDR2 as YYEKEE (reference sequence). V lost 4 bases to trimming and J lost 2 bases, with 10 bases between them.

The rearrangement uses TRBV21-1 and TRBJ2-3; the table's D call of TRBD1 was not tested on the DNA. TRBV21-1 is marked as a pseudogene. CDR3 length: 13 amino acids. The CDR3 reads CASSKQGGDTQYF. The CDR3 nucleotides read TGTGCCAGCAGCAAACAGGGGGGAGATACGCAGTATTTT.

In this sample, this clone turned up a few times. This chain's CDR3 is CASSSSGLAGGAGELFF. CDR3 in DNA: TGTGCCAGCAGCTCCTCGGGACTAGCGGGGGGGGCCGGGGAGCTGTTTTTT. The chain carries TRBV7-7 and TRBJ2-2; 16 nucleotides align to TRBD2. The germline CDR1 and CDR2 sequences are SSHAT and FNYEAQ (reference sequence). The CDR3 sequence is 17 residues long. The junction had 5 bases not matched to a gene; V was cut back by 4 bases and J by 6 bases.

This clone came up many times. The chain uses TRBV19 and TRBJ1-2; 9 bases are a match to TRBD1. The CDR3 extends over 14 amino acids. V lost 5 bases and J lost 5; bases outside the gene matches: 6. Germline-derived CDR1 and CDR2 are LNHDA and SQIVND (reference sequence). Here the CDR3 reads CASSHTGTGYGYTF. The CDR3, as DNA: TGTGCCAGTAGTCATACCGGGACAGGGTATGGCTACACCTTC. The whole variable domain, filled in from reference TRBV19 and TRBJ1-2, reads DGGITQSPKYLFRKEGQNVTLSCEQNLNHDAMYWYRQDPGQGLRLIYYSQIVNDFQKGDIAEGYSVSREKKESFPLTVTSAQKNPTAFYLCASSHTGTGYGYTFGSGTRLTVV.

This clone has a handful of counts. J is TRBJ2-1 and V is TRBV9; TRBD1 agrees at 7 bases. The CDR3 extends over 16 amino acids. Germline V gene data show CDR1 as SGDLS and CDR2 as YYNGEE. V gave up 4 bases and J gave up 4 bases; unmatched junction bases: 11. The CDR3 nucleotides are TGTGCCAGCAGCACCCGAGCTGAGGGGGCGTACAATGAGCAGTTCTTC. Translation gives CASSTRAEGAYNEQFF.

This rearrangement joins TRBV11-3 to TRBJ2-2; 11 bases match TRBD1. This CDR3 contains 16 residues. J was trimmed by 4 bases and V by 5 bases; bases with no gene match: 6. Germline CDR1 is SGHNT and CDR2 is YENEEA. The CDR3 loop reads CASSPPGTGGTGELFF. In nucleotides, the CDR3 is TGTGCCAGCAGCCCCCCCGGGACAGGGGGCACCGGGGAGCTGTTTTTT.

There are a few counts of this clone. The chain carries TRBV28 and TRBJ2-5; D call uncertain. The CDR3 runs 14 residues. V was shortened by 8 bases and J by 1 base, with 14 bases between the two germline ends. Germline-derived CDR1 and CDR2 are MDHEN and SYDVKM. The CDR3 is CASLSGRFQETQYF. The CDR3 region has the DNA TGTGCCAGCCTATCGGGTCGGTTCCAAGAGACCCAGTACTTC.

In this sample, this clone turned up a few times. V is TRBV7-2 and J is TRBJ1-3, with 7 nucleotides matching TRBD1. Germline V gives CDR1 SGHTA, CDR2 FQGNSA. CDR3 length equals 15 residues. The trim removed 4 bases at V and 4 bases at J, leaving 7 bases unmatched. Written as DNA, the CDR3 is TGTGCCAGCAGCTCACAGGGGTCTGCAGGAAACACCATATATTTT. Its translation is CASSSQGSAGNTIYF. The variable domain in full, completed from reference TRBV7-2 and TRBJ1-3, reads GAGVSQSPSNKVTEKGKDVELRCDPISGHTALYWYRQSLGQGLEFLIYFQGNSAPDKSGLPSDRFSAERTGGSVSTLTIQRTQQEDSAVYLCASSSQGSAGNTIYFGEGSWLTVV.

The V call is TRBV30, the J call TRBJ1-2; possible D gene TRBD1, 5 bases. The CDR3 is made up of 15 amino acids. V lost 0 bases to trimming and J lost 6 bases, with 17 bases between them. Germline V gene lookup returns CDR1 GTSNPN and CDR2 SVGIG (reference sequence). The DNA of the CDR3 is TGTGCCTGGAGTGTACGACGGGGGGGAACGGATGGCTACACCTTC. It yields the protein CAWSVRRGGTDGYTF.

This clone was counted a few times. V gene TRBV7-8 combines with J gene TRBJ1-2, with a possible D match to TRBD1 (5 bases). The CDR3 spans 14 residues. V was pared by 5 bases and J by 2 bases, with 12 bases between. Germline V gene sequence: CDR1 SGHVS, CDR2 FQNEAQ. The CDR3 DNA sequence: TGTGCCAGCAGCCCTTCGGGGGGAAACTATGGCTACACCTTC. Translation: CASSPSGGNYGYTF. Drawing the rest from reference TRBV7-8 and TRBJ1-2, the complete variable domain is GAGVSQSPRYKVAKRGQDVALRCDPISGHVSLFWYQQALGQGPEFLTYFQNEAQLDKSGLPSDRFFAERPEGSVSTLKIQRTQQEDSAVYLCASSPSGGNYGYTFGSGTRLTVV.

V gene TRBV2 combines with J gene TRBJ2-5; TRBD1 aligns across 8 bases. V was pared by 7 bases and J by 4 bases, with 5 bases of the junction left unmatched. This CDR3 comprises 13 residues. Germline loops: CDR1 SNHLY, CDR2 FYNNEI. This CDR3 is CASIWTGRETQYF. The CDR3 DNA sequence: TGTGCCAGCATATGGACAGGGAGAGAGACCCAGTACTTC.

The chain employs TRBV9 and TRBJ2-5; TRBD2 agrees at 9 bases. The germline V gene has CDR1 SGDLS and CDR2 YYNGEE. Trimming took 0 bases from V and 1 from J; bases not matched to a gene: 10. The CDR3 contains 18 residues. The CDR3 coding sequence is TGTGCCAGCAGCGTAGCGGCCTTAGCGGGGGTCGGCCAAGAGACCCAGTACTTC. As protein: CASSVAALAGVGQETQYF.

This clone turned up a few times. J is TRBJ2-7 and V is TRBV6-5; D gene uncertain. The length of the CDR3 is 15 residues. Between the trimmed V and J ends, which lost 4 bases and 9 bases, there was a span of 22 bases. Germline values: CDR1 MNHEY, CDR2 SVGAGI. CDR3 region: CASSSQMGPSAWQYV. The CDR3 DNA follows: TGTGCCAGCAGTTCTCAGATGGGCCCATCAGCTTGGCAGTACGTC.

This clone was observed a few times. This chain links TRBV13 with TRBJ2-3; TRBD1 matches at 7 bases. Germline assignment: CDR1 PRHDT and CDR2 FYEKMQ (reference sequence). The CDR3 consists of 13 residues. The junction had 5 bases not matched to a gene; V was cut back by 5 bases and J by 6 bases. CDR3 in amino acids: CASSRQGFDTQYF. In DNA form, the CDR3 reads TGTGCCAGCAGCAGACAGGGTTTCGATACGCAGTATTTT. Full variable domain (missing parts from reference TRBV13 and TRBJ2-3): AAGVIQSPRHLIKEKRETATLKCYPIPRHDTVYWYQQGPGQDPQFLISFYEKMQSDKGSIPDRFSAQQFSDYHSELNMSSLELGDSALYFCASSRQGFDTQYFGPGTRLTVL.

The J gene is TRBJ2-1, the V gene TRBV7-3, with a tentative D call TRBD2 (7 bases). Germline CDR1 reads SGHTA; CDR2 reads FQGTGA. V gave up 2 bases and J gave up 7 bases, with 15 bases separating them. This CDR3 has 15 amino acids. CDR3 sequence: CASSLEGGAWNEQFF. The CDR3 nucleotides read TGTGCCAGCAGCTTAGAAGGGGGGGCATGGAATGAGCAGTTCTTC.

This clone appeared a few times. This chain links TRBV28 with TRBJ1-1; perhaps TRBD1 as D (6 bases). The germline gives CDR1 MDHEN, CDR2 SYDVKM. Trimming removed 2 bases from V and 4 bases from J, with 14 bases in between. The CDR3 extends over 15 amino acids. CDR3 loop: CASSLVRTASTEAFF. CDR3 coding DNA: TGTGCCAGCAGTTTAGTCCGGACAGCGAGCACTGAAGCTTTCTTT.

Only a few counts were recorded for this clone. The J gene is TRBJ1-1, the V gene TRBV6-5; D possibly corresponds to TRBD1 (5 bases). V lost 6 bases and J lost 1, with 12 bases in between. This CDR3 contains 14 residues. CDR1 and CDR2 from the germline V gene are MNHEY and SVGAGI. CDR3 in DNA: TGTGCCAGCAGGCGGACACGCCCGAACACTGAAGCTTTCTTT. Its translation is CASRRTRPNTEAFF.